A selection of T cell receptor beta chains follows, all from one sample in a study of radiotherapy plus CTLA-4 blockade in lung cancer. Only in-frame clones appear in the TCRdb table, and some are missing; sequencing was by immunoSEQ multiplex PCR. The repertoire includes about 120,000 clones, more than 65% of them detected once, and around 3.3% sits in the top ten. Sequenced here: peripheral blood, sampled from a patient treated with radiotherapy plus ipilimumab. Receptor source: a human donor with non-small cell lung cancer that progressed on radiotherapy plus ipilimumab. Some clones in this sample may be carry-over from other donors' samples. Both conserved end residues are part of each CDR3. The D gene is left open where the match is weak. Rows may omit the clone size; those that give it use once, few, many or a size class.

TRBV27,NA,18,TRBJ2-5,NA,CASSSRSLLGLDQETQYF,TGTGCCAGCAGCTCAAGATCCCTACTAGGGTTAGACCAAGAGACCCAGTACTTC
TRBV19,few,13,TRBJ2-6,NA,CASRLSGANVLTF,TGTGCCAGTAGACTCTCTGGGGCCAACGTCCTGACTTTC
TRBV11-3,NA,15,TRBJ2-5,TRBD2,CASSSGAGAAETQYF,TGTGCCAGCAGCTCAGGAGCGGGGGCTGCTGAGACCCAGTACTTC
TRBV5-4,few,13,TRBJ2-3,NA,CASSLDRGDTQYF,TGTGCCAGCAGTCTTGACCGAGGAGATACGCAGTATTTT
TRBV7-2,NA,16,TRBJ2-3,TRBD2,CASSSIAGGYTDTQYF,TGTGCCAGCAGCTCAATAGCGGGGGGGTACACAGATACGCAGTATTTT
TRBV7-9,NA,16,TRBJ2-5,NA,CASSPSGTPYQETQYF,TGTGCCAGCAGCCCCTCTGGGACACCGTACCAAGAGACCCAGTACTTC
TRBV5-6,once,13,TRBJ1-2,NA,CASSLGTEGGYTF,TGTGCCAGCAGCTTGGGGACAGAGGGCGGCTACACCTTC
TRBV7-3,NA,16,TRBJ2-5,TRBD2,CASSTGLVRAQETQYF,TGTGCCAGCAGCACCGGACTAGTAAGGGCCCAAGAGACCCAGTACTTC
TRBV5-6,NA,17,TRBJ1-4,TRBD1,CASSLLSDRGWAEKLFF,TGTGCCAGCAGCTTGTTATCCGACAGGGGTTGGGCTGAAAAACTGTTTTTT
TRBV11-3,NA,14,TRBJ2-7,NA,CASSKTGDSYEQYF,TGTGCCAGCAGTAAAACGGGGGACTCCTACGAGCAGTACTTC
TRBV7-9,NA,15,TRBJ2-7,TRBD1,CASSLGTGDSYEQYF,TGTGCCAGCAGCTTAGGGACAGGTGACTCCTACGAGCAGTACTTC
TRBV11-2,NA,16,TRBJ2-7,NA,CASSFNGGPRSYEQYF,TGTGCCAGCAGCTTTAACGGGGGGCCACGTTCCTACGAGCAGTACTTC
TRBV5-5,NA,15,TRBJ2-7,TRBD1,CASSIIQGARDEQYF,TGTGCCAGCAGCATAATACAGGGGGCCAGGGACGAGCAGTACTTC
TRBV5-1,NA,14,TRBJ2-7,TRBD1,CASSPGTGVSEQYF,TGCGCCAGCAGTCCCGGGACAGGAGTTTCCGAGCAGTACTTC
TRBV7-8,NA,15,TRBJ1-6,TRBD1,CASSSQGASNSPLHF,TGTGCCAGCAGCTCGCAGGGGGCGTCCAATTCACCCCTCCACTTT
TRBV15,few,14,TRBJ2-5,TRBD2,CATSRDRTRETQYF,TGTGCCACCAGCAGAGATCGGACTAGGGAGACCCAGTACTTC
TRBV25-1,NA,17,TRBJ1-1,NA,CASSASSGGRGYTEAFF,TGTGCCAGCAGTGCTTCATCGGGTGGGAGAGGGTACACTGAAGCTTTCTTT
TRBV7-6,NA,17,TRBJ2-2,NA,CASSLARRRQNTGELFF,TGTGCCAGCAGCTTAGCGCGTCGGCGGCAGAACACCGGGGAGCTGTTTTTT
TRBV9,NA,15,TRBJ2-3,NA,CASSPTTGSTDTQYF,TGTGCCAGCAGCCCGACCACGGGCAGCACAGATACGCAGTATTTT
TRBV7-2,NA,19,TRBJ1-5,NA,CASSLYPTAGSYSNQPQHF,TGTGCCAGCAGCCTATACCCAACGGCAGGGTCATATAGCAATCAGCCCCAGCATTTT
TRBV6-5,NA,13,TRBJ1-1,NA,CASSFDTGTEAFF,TGTGCCAGCAGCTTCGATACAGGTACTGAAGCTTTCTTT
TRBV7-6,NA,15,TRBJ2-1,TRBD2,CASSKGLAEYNEQFF,TGTGCCAGCAGCAAGGGACTAGCGGAATACAATGAGCAGTTCTTC
TRBV6-1,NA,15,TRBJ1-1,TRBD1,CASSDLRQGVTEAFF,TGTGCCAGCAGTGATCTGAGACAGGGGGTCACTGAAGCTTTCTTT
TRBV5-1,NA,16,TRBJ2-3,NA,CASSPPGHRNTDTQYF,TGCGCCAGCAGCCCCCCGGGACACCGGAACACAGATACGCAGTATTTT
TRBV9,NA,16,TRBJ2-1,TRBD2,CASSVEGRGNYNEQFF,TGTGCCAGCAGCGTAGAGGGGCGGGGGAACTACAATGAGCAGTTCTTC
TRBV5-1,NA,14,TRBJ2-2,NA,CASSLLQGAGELFF,TGCGCCAGCAGCTTGTTACAGGGAGCCGGGGAGCTGTTTTTT
TRBV7-3,NA,15,TRBJ2-1,TRBD2,CASSSQRGGLNEQFF,TGTGCCAGCAGCTCCCAGCGGGGGGGCCTAAATGAGCAGTTCTTC
TRBV29-1,NA,12,TRBJ2-5,NA,CSVERLAETQYF,TGCAGCGTTGAGAGGTTGGCGGAGACCCAGTACTTC
TRBV2,once,14,TRBJ2-3,TRBD2,CASKLAESTDTQYF,TGTGCCAGCAAGCTAGCGGAAAGCACAGATACGCAGTATTTT
TRBV29-1,NA,14,TRBJ2-1,NA,CSVSWGITQGEQFF,TGCAGCGTTAGCTGGGGAATAACCCAAGGGGAGCAGTTCTTC
TRBV7-9,NA,12,TRBJ1-2,NA,CASSFLQGGYTF,TGTGCCAGCAGCTTTCTTCAGGGTGGCTACACCTTC
TRBV4-3,NA,16,TRBJ1-2,NA,CASSQDLDYYNYGYTF,TGCGCCAGCAGCCAAGATCTCGACTATTATAACTATGGCTACACCTTC
TRBV19,NA,13,TRBJ1-3,TRBD1,CASMGTGAGTIYF,TGTGCCAGTATGGGGACAGGGGCCGGCACCATATATTTT
TRBV5-1,NA,15,TRBJ1-3,NA,CASRSTPQAGNTIYF,TGCGCCAGCAGGTCCACTCCGCAGGCAGGAAACACCATATATTTT
TRBV11-3,NA,14,TRBJ2-7,NA,CASSFGGSGYEQYF,TGTGCCAGCAGCTTCGGAGGTTCAGGGTACGAGCAGTACTTC
TRBV6-6,few,16,TRBJ2-2,NA,CASSYGQVSNTGELFF,TGTGCCAGCAGTTACGGTCAGGTATCGAACACCGGGGAGCTGTTTTTT
TRBV18,NA,15,TRBJ2-5,NA,CASSPFRGDQETQYF,TGTGCCAGCTCACCGTTCAGGGGCGACCAAGAGACCCAGTACTTC